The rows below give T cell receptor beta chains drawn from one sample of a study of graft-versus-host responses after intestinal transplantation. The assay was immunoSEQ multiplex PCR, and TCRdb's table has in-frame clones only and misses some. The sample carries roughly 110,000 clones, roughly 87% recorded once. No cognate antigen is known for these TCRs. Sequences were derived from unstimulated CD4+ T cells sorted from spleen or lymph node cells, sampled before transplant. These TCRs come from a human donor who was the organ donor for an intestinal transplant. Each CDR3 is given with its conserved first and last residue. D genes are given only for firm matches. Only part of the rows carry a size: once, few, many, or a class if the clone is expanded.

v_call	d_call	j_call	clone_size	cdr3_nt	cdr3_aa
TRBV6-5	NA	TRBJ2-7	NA	TGTGCCAGCAGCCCCCGTGCGGGGACCTACGAGCAGTACTTC	CASSPRAGTYEQYF
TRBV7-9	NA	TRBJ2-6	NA	TGTGCCAGCAGCTTAGATTTGGGCTCTGGGGCCAACGTCCTGACTTTC	CASSLDLGSGANVLTF
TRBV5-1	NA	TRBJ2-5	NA	TGCGCCAGCAGCTTAGACAGGGGAGGGCAAGAGACCCAGTACTTC	CASSLDRGGQETQYF
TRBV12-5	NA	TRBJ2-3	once	TGTGCTAGTGGTTTGCCCAGCACAGATACGCAGTATTTT	CASGLPSTDTQYF
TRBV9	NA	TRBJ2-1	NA	TGTGCCAGCAGCGTAGCTGGGGCCTCCTACAATGAGCAGTTCTTC	CASSVAGASYNEQFF
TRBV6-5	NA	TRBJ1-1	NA	TGTGCCAGCAGTGATTGGGGGCGCAACACTGAAGCTTTCTTT	CASSDWGRNTEAFF
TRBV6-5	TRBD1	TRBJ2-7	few	TGTGCCAGCAGTTACAGGGGGCCGTTCTCCTACGAGCAGTACTTC	CASSYRGPFSYEQYF
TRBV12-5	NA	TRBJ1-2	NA	TGTGCTAGTGGTTTGGTTGGCAGCAACCATTATGGCTACACCTTC	CASGLVGSNHYGYTF
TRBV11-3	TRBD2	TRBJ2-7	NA	TGTGCCAGCAGCTCGACCGGGACTAGCGGGACCTACGAGCAGTACTTC	CASSSTGTSGTYEQYF
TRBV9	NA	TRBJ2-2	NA	TGTGCCAGCAGCGTAGGGGGAACCGGGGAGCTGTTTTTT	CASSVGGTGELFF
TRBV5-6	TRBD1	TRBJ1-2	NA	TGTGCCAGCAGCCCTACCCCGGGACAGGCCCTATTCTATGGCTACACCTTC	CASSPTPGQALFYGYTF
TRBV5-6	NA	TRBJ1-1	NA	TGTGCCAGCAGCCAAGGTAGGCTTTTGGGCACTGAAGCTTTCTTT	CASSQGRLLGTEAFF
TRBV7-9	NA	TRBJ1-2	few	TGTGCCAGCAGCTTGGGGGGGGCCGTCGGCGGCTACACCTTC	CASSLGGAVGGYTF
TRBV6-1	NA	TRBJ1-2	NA	TGTGCCAGCAGTGAAGCGGTAGGAGGGACTACGGACTATGGCTACACCTTC	CASSEAVGGTTDYGYTF
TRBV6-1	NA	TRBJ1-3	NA	TGTGCCAGCAGTGAACAGGGCTCTGGAAACACCATATATTTT	CASSEQGSGNTIYF
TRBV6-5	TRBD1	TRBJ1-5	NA	TGTGCCAGCAGTCCCGACAGGGGAATCAATCAGCCCCAGCATTTT	CASSPDRGINQPQHF
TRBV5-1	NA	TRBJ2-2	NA	TGCGCCAGCAGTACTTTAGCCCCCTCCGGGGAGCTGTTTTTT	CASSTLAPSGELFF
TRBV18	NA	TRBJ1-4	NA	TGTGCCAGCTCACGAGCCCCTTTGGCAACTAATGAAAAACTGTTTTTT	CASSRAPLATNEKLFF
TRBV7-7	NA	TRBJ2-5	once	TGTGCCAGCAGCCCGGGCGTGGGTGGCAGGAAAGAGACCCAGTACTTC	CASSPGVGGRKETQYF
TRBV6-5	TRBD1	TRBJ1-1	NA	TGTGCCAGCAGCCTGGACAGGGCAACTGAAGCTTTCTTT	CASSLDRATEAFF
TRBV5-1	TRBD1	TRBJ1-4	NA	TGCGCCAGCAGCGCCACCAGGGGGGTGAATGAAAAACTGTTTTTT	CASSATRGVNEKLFF
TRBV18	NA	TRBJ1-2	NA	TGTGCCAGCTCACCAACGGCTGGCTATGGCCACACCTTC	CASSPTAGYGHTF
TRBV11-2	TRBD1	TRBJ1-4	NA	TGTGCCAGCAGCGGCCGGGACAGAGATAATGAAAAACTGTTTTTT	CASSGRDRDNEKLFF
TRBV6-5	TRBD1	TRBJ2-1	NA	TGTGCCAGCAGTTACTCGAAGACAGGGGTAGGTGAGCAGTTCTTC	CASSYSKTGVGEQFF
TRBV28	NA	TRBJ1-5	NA	TGTGCCAGCAGCCCTAGCTATCTCACAGGGTCCCGCAATCAGCCCCAGCATTTT	CASSPSYLTGSRNQPQHF
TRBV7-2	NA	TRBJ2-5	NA	TGTGCCAGCAGCTTCAGAGCCTATAAAGAGACCCAGTACTTC	CASSFRAYKETQYF
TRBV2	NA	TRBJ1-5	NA	TGTGCCAGCAGTGAACTAGTCGGCCAGCCCCAGCATTTT	CASSELVGQPQHF